This is a list of T cell receptor beta chains from one sample in a study of blood T cells in healthy people across ages. TCRdb passed the 5' RACE reads through MiXCR, listing each CDR3 protein once. The sample includes about 1.4 million distinct CDR3 sequences, around 59% seen only once; the top ten take 5.5% to 8%. The sequenced sample was blood. Every receptor here comes from a man in his late teens or twenties in good health. Each CDR3 is given with its conserved first and last residue. The order of the fields is D gene, CDR3 length, J gene, V gene, clone size, CDR3 DNA, CDR3 protein. D genes are given only for firm matches. Clone size appears in some rows only: once, few, many, or a class for an expanded clone.

NA | 15 | TRBJ1-5 | TRBV27 | NA | TGTGCCAGCAGCCCAGGGGCGTACTTGAATCAGCCCCAGCATTTT | CASSPGAYLNQPQHF
NA | 13 | TRBJ2-5 | TRBV5-1 | once | TGCGCCAGCAGCTTGACGACAGAAGAGACCCAGTACTTC | CASSLTTEETQYF
NA | 13 | TRBJ2-7 | TRBV30 | few | TGTGCCTGGAGACTATCGGGCACCTACGAGCAGTACTTC | CAWRLSGTYEQYF
TRBD1 | 12 | TRBJ1-1 | TRBV7-9 | once | TGTGCCGGGGGGCAGGGGGGCACTGAAGCTTTCTTT | CAGGQGGTEAFF
TRBD1 | 15 | TRBJ2-7 | TRBV4-3 | few | TGCGCCAGCAGCCAATTAGGGACAGGGAAAGAGGGGCAGTACTTC | CASSQLGTGKEGQYF
TRBD2 | 13 | TRBJ2-7 | TRBV19 | few | TGTGCCAGTAAACTAGCGGGAGGGTACGAGCAGTACTTC | CASKLAGGYEQYF
NA | 13 | TRBJ2-3 | TRBV27 | few | TGTGCCAGCAGTTTTATGGGCACAGATACGCAGTATTTT | CASSFMGTDTQYF
NA | 14 | TRBJ2-5 | TRBV10-3 | NA | TGTGCCATCAGCCTGACAGGAACCACAGAGACCCAGTACTTC | CAISLTGTTETQYF
NA | 15 | TRBJ2-5 | TRBV5-1 | NA | TGCGCCAGCAGCTTGGCCTTGGCAGTGGCAGAGACCCAGTACTTC | CASSLALAVAETQYF
TRBD2 | 15 | TRBJ2-5 | TRBV25-1 | NA | TGTGCCAGCAGTGAATTCGGGGGGGTCAGGGAGACCCAGTACTTC | CASSEFGGVRETQYF
TRBD1 | 16 | TRBJ1-6 | TRBV6-5 | NA | TGTGCCAGCAGAGGGGTCCTCCGGGACAGGGGTTCACCCCTCCACTTT | CASRGVLRDRGSPLHF
NA | 13 | TRBJ1-2 | TRBV25-1 | NA | TGTGCCAGCAGTGAACGGGCGTTCTATGGCTACACCTTC | CASSERAFYGYTF
NA | 12 | TRBJ2-2 | TRBV10-3 | NA | TGTGCCATCACCAAAAACACCGGGGAGCTGTTTTTT | CAITKNTGELFF
NA | 14 | TRBJ1-2 | TRBV5-6 | NA | TGTGCCAGCAGCCCAGACCACCCGACGGGTGACTACACCTTC | CASSPDHPTGDYTF
TRBD2 | 14 | TRBJ2-1 | TRBV5-1 | few | TGCGCCAGCAGCTTGGTAGGTAGCGGGGATGAGCAGTTCTTC | CASSLVGSGDEQFF
TRBD1 | 14 | TRBJ2-7 | TRBV29-1 | NA | TGCAGCGCCCCCGTGACAGGGAGTTACAATGAGCAGTACTTC | CSAPVTGSYNEQYF
NA | 11 | TRBJ2-7 | TRBV7-9 | NA | TGTGCCAGCAGCTTAAAGGAAGAGCAGTACTTC | CASSLKEEQYF
NA | 13 | TRBJ1-5 | TRBV6-2/TRBV6-3 | few | TGTGCCAGTTCAGGGGACGGCAATCAGCCCCAGCATTTT | CASSGDGNQPQHF
NA | 14 | TRBJ1-5 | TRBV6-5 | few | TGTGCTAGCAGCCGCGACAGTATGGATCAGCCCCAGCATTTT | CASSRDSMDQPQHF